A single TCR beta chain is shown here with its context. This record belongs to a study of blood T cell repertoires in COVID-19. For the study at large: The samples span acute and convalescent COVID-19 from the United States, Italy and Spain.

During active infection, Seattle patients enrolled and were then monitored through disease. In the authors' workflow: Estimation of nucleated cell counts relied on the amplification of reference gene primers. This table comes from immunoSEQ multiplex PCR, and its TCRdb copy is limited to in-frame clones, with some not included. The DNA was the basis for D and trimming; V, J and clone size are from that table. Among roughly 220,000 clones listed, 80% to 85% were seen once. The clonotype was recovered from a woman aged 80 or over with COVID-19, enrolled during active disease. The sample was peripheral blood.

CDR3 region: CASSLIRLGVYEQYF. The CDR3 nucleotides read TGTGCCAGCAGCTTAATTAGGCTAGGAGTCTACGAGCAGTACTTC. The rearrangement links TRBV5-6 to TRBJ2-7, with D uncertain. CDR1 is SGHDT and CDR2 is YYEEEE in the germline V gene. V lost 2 bases and J lost 3, with 15 bases in between. The CDR3 extends over 15 amino acids.